The entry below gives a single T cell receptor (beta chain) sequence along with its context. The sample is drawn from a study of CD8 T cells in ankylosing spondylitis. V shed 0 bases, J shed 6 bases, and the junction held 4 bases outside the gene matches. The CDR3 runs 14 residues. Germline CDR1 is DFQATT and CDR2 is SNEGSKA (reference sequence). Libraries of TCR beta came from quantitative 5'-RACE with molecular barcodes. TCRdb reprocessed the 5' RACE reads via MiXCR and lists one record per CDR3 protein. The data hold 250,000 or so distinct CDR3 sequences, with about 24% observed a single time. This receptor was identified in a male donor with ankylosing spondylitis or in good health (not recorded which). The chain combines TRBV20-1 with TRBJ2-5; 10 bases match TRBD2. Material: blood, either unsorted or a sorted T cell fraction (not recorded which). CDR3 loop: CSAREGSGGQTQYF. For the CDR3, the DNA is TGCAGTGCTAGAGAGGGTAGCGGGGGGCAGACCCAGTACTTC.